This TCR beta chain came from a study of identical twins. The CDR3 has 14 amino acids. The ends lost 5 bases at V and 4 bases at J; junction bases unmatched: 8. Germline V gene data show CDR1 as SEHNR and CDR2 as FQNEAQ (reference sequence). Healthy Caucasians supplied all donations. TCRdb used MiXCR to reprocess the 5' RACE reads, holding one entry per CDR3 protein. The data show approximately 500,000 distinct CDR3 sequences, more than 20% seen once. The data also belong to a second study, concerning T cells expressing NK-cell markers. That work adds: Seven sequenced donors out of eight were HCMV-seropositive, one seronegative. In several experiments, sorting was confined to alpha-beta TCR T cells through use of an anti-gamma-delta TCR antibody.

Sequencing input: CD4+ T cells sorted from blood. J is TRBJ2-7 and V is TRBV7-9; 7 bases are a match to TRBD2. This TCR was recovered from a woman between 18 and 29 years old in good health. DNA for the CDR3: TGTGCCAGCAGCCCGCGGGACTACGATTACGAGCAGTACTTC. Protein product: CASSPRDYDYEQYF.